The 30 T cell receptor beta chains below were found in one sample sequenced in a study of cytomegalovirus exposure and HLA in healthy donors. In the PCR, 60 Vbeta and 13 Jbeta primers were used. TCRdb's copy holds only in-frame clones and misses some; the assay was immunoSEQ multiplex PCR. Of about 160,000 clones in the sample, 70% to 80% were seen once. Sequenced material: PBMCs. These receptors came from a man aged 18 to 35 in good health and CMV-seropositive.

V usage is TRBV9 and J usage is TRBJ2-7, with a possible D match to TRBD1 (6 bases). Germline values: CDR1 SGDLS, CDR2 YYNGEE. V was clipped by 4 bases and J by 2 bases, with 10 bases between them. The CDR3 has 13 amino acids. The CDR3 DNA reads TGTGCCAGCAGCCCGGACAGTCCCTACGAGCAGTACTTC. Amino acid sequence: CASSPDSPYEQYF.

This rearrangement joins TRBV6-6 to TRBJ2-7, with 9 bases fitting TRBD2. Germline loops: CDR1 MNHNY, CDR2 SVGAGI (reference sequence). The J segment lost 5 bases and the V segment lost 1 base, leaving 3 bases of the junction unmatched. This CDR3 has 14 amino acids. In DNA form, the CDR3 reads TGTGCCAGCAGTTACTGGGGGACTAGCAACGAGCAGTACTTC. This gives the protein CASSYWGTSNEQYF.

This chain links TRBV18 with TRBJ2-1; D is undetermined. Between the trimmed V and J ends, which lost 8 bases and 2 bases, there was a span of 16 bases. The germline V gene has CDR1 KGHSH and CDR2 LQKENI. The CDR3 length is 15 residues. Here the CDR3 DNA reads TGTGCCAGCCACCCCGACTTCCGAACCTACAATGAGCAGTTCTTC. Its translation: CASHPDFRTYNEQFF.

A word on this clone: A read error may account for a junction end that differs from germline. This chain joins TRBV29-1 and TRBJ2-1; no clear D gene. CDR3 length: 14 residues. Germline V gene data show CDR1 as SQVTM and CDR2 as ANQGSEA. As DNA, the CDR3 is TGCGGCGTTGGGTCCGGGTTCTCCTACAATGAGCAGTTCTTC. This encodes CGVGSGFSYNEQFF.

The chain carries TRBV7-2 and TRBJ2-4; unclear D gene. CDR1 is SGHTA, CDR2 FQGNSA, per germline. CDR3 length equals 13 residues. Between the trimmed V and J ends, which lost 2 bases and 5 bases, there was a span of 7 bases. This chain's CDR3 is CASSLQVQNIQYF. The CDR3 nucleotides read TGTGCCAGCAGCTTACAGGTTCAAAACATTCAGTACTTC.

The V call is TRBV4-1, the J call TRBJ2-7; 7 bases fit TRBD2. The CDR3 length is 16 residues. V shed 1 base, J shed 2 bases, and the junction held 8 bases outside the gene matches. The germline V gene encodes CDR1 MGHRA and CDR2 YSYEKL. CDR3 sequence: CASSQGTSGGTYEQYF. Written as DNA, the CDR3 is TGCGCCAGCAGCCAAGGGACTAGTGGGGGAACCTACGAGCAGTACTTC.

The chain couples TRBV13 to TRBJ2-7, with D maybe TRBD2 (6 bases). Trimming took off 5 bases at V and 5 bases at J, with 19 bases between the two ends. This CDR3 contains 15 residues. Germline V CDR1 and CDR2: PRHDT, FYEKMQ (reference sequence). The chain's CDR3 is CASSLRDSPLDEQYF. In DNA form, the CDR3 reads TGTGCCAGCAGCCTTCGGGACTCCCCCCTGGACGAGCAGTACTTC.

This clone was counted a few times. This sample also contains other DNA sequences that code for the same CDR3. The J gene is TRBJ1-5, the V gene TRBV5-4; D perhaps matches TRBD1 (5 bases). The CDR3 contains 13 residues. V gave up 0 bases and J gave up 4 bases, with 5 bases separating them. CDR1 is SGHNT, CDR2 YYREEE, per germline (reference sequence). The CDR3 is CASSLDRNQPQHF. DNA for the CDR3: TGTGCCAGCAGCTTGGACAGGAATCAGCCCCAGCATTTT.

The chain employs TRBV19 and TRBJ1-4; D remains ambiguous. The V gene lost 7 bases and the J gene lost 0 bases, with 9 bases spanning the gap. Germline V gives CDR1 LNHDA, CDR2 SQIVND (reference sequence). The CDR3 consists of 14 residues. CDR3 loop: CASTQQTTNEKLFF. In DNA form, the CDR3 reads TGTGCCAGTACCCAACAAACAACTAATGAAAAACTGTTTTTT.

The rearrangement links TRBV19 to TRBJ2-4; weak D call: TRBD2 (6 bases). CDR3 length: 16 amino acids. Trimming stripped 0 bases from V and 0 bases from J, with 9 bases between. CDR1 and CDR2 (germline): LNHDA, SQIVND (reference sequence). This CDR3 reads CASSIEEGPAKNIQYF. DNA for the CDR3: TGTGCCAGTAGTATAGAGGAGGGACCAGCCAAAAACATTCAGTACTTC. Full variable domain (remainder filled in from reference TRBV19 and TRBJ2-4): DGGITQSPKYLFRKEGQNVTLSCEQNLNHDAMYWYRQDPGQGLRLIYYSQIVNDFQKGDIAEGYSVSREKKESFPLTVTSAQKNPTAFYLCASSIEEGPAKNIQYFGAGTRLSVL.

The chain links TRBV29-1 to TRBJ2-3; TRBD1 is a possible D gene (6 bases). This CDR3 contains 14 residues. The V gene lost 2 bases and the J gene lost 5 bases, with 14 bases spanning the gap. Germline V lookup: CDR1 SQVTM, CDR2 ANQGSEA. This CDR3 reads CSVERAGVEDTQYF. The DNA of the CDR3 is TGCAGCGTTGAAAGGGCAGGGGTGGAAGATACGCAGTATTTT.

The genes are TRBV6-5 and TRBJ2-1; D uncertain. This CDR3 comprises 14 residues. V was cut by 6 bases and J by 0 bases, with 9 bases left in between. Germline V lookup: CDR1 MNHEY, CDR2 SVGAGI. The CDR3 DNA is TGTGCCAGCAGCCCCCCTCTCTCCTACAATGAGCAGTTCTTC. It encodes CASSPPLSYNEQFF.

A note on this clone: The same CDR3 is also encoded by other DNA sequences in this sample. The chain couples TRBV5-1 to TRBJ2-1, with 9 nucleotides matching TRBD2. CDR1 is SGHRS, CDR2 YFSETQ, per germline. The CDR3 runs to 15 residues. J was trimmed by 1 base and V by 3 bases; bases with no gene match: 2. The CDR3 DNA follows: TGCGCCAGCAGCTCCCTAGCGGGATCCTACAATGAGCAGTTCTTC. It specifies CASSSLAGSYNEQFF.

The V call is TRBV19, the J call TRBJ1-2; 9 bases fit TRBD1. Germline-derived CDR1 and CDR2 are LNHDA and SQIVND (reference sequence). This CDR3 contains 13 residues. The V segment lost 7 bases and the J segment 2 bases; nucleotides outside the gene matches: 2. The CDR3 loop reads CASTGTGNYGYTF. The CDR3 DNA reads TGTGCCAGTACCGGGACAGGGAACTATGGCTACACCTTC.

V and J are TRBV2 and TRBJ1-1; D call uncertain. The CDR3 runs to 14 residues. Germline loops: CDR1 SNHLY, CDR2 FYNNEI. The V gene lost 2 bases and the J gene lost 7 bases, with 14 bases spanning the gap. CDR3 in amino acids: CASSESGRKIEAFF. Here the CDR3 DNA reads TGTGCCAGCAGTGAATCCGGGAGAAAGATTGAAGCTTTCTTT.

The gene calls are TRBV7-3 and TRBJ1-4, with D unresolved. This CDR3 region has 16 residues. Between the trimmed V and J ends, which lost 2 bases and 8 bases, there was a span of 18 bases. CDR1 and CDR2 from the germline V gene are SGHTA and FQGTGA. CDR3 nucleotide sequence: TGTGCCAGCAGCTTACTGACGTACCCGGTCAGGGAAAAACTGTTTTTT. This sequence encodes CASSLLTYPVREKLFF.

The rearrangement links TRBV27 to TRBJ1-2; 9 nucleotides line up with TRBD1. This CDR3 region has 13 residues. Germline V lookup: CDR1 MNHEY, CDR2 SMNVEV (reference sequence). V dropped 4 bases and J dropped 8; count of bases not matched to a gene: 5. CDR3 coding DNA: TGTGCCAGCAGTTCACAGGGGGCTGAGGGCTACACCTTC. This gives the protein CASSSQGAEGYTF.

A single count supports this clone. The chain carries TRBV14 and TRBJ2-7; D is unresolved. This CDR3 has 14 residues. Trimming took 0 bases from V and 2 from J, leaving 8 bases between them. From germline, CDR1 is SGHDN and CDR2 FVKESK. CDR3: CASSQDPTTYEQYF. For the CDR3, the DNA is TGTGCCAGCAGCCAAGATCCCACAACCTACGAGCAGTACTTC.

The chain is built from TRBV30 and TRBJ1-2; 8 nucleotides line up with TRBD1. The CDR3 has 14 amino acids. The germline V gene encodes CDR1 GTSNPN and CDR2 SVGIG (reference sequence). V was pared by 0 bases and J by 6 bases, with 6 bases of the junction left unmatched. In DNA form, the CDR3 reads TGTGCCTGGAGTGTTGGACAGGGAGGGCATGGCTACACCTTC. Protein product: CAWSVGQGGHGYTF.

CDR3 sequence reads: CASSYAKLGGNTEAFF. CDR3 bases: TGTGCCAGCAGTTACGCCAAACTCGGGGGGAACACTGAAGCTTTCTTT. This chain links TRBV6-5 with TRBJ1-1, with D perhaps TRBD1 (5 bases). The CDR3 is made up of 16 amino acids. The germline V gene has CDR1 MNHEY and CDR2 SVGAGI. Trimming pared 2 bases from V and 1 base from J, leaving 14 bases between.

The chain links TRBV30 to TRBJ1-4; D remains unclear. Trimming left V 4 bases short and J 10 bases short, with 13 bases between. This CDR3 spans 12 amino acids. The V gene's germline CDR1 is GTSNPN and CDR2 SVGIG (reference sequence). The CDR3 region has the DNA TGTGCCTGGATGGGCTTTCGTGGAAAACTGTTTTTT. Its translation: CAWMGFRGKLFF.

The chain is built from TRBV27 and TRBJ2-7, with D hard to call. The CDR3 is 11 residues long. Trimming shortened V by 4 bases and J by 9 bases, and 10 bases separated the two germline ends. Looked up from germline, CDR1 is MNHEY and CDR2 is SMNVEV (reference sequence). CDR3 loop: CASSSLLRQYF. Here the CDR3 DNA reads TGTGCCAGCAGTTCACTTCTAAGGCAGTACTTC.

The chain employs TRBV5-4 and TRBJ2-2; D gene unclear. The V and J ends lost 5 bases and 5 bases respectively, with 13 bases between them. The CDR3 has 14 amino acids. CDR1 is SGHNT and CDR2 is YYREEE in the germline V gene (reference sequence). The CDR3 DNA follows: TGTGCCAGCAGATCGCAGTCGTGGACCGGGGAGCTGTTTTTT. This gives the protein CASRSQSWTGELFF.

V gene TRBV10-2 combines with J gene TRBJ1-3; no reliable D call. The CDR3 totals 17 residues. The V end was cut by 2 bases, the J end by 0 bases, with 14 bases between. CDR1 is WSHSY and CDR2 is SAAADI in the germline V gene. CDR3 protein: CASSEVWERISGNTIYF. CDR3 DNA: TGCGCCAGCAGTGAGGTTTGGGAGCGGATCTCTGGAAACACCATATATTTT.

The rearrangement links TRBV28 to TRBJ2-5, with 7 bases lining up with TRBD1. The J call may be wrong; the DNA end is better matched by TRBJ2-7. The CDR3 contains 17 residues. Germline V lookup: CDR1 MDHEN, CDR2 SYDVKM. CDR3 bases: TGTGCCAGCAGTTTACAGGGTTGGACAGGTAGACCCTACGAGCAGTACTTC. It specifies CASSLQGWTGRPYEQYF.

The V call is TRBV6-5, the J call TRBJ1-3, with TRBD1 matching 8 bases. J was trimmed by 11 bases and V by 2 bases; bases with no gene match: 11. The CDR3 runs to 15 residues. The germline V gene encodes CDR1 MNHEY and CDR2 SVGAGI. CDR3 nucleotides: TGTGCCAGCAGTTACCGACAGGGGATGGAGTCCCCCATATATTTT. Translating it yields CASSYRQGMESPIYF.

The V call is TRBV9, the J call TRBJ1-1, with D maybe TRBD1 (5 bases). The CDR3 length is 13 residues. V lost 2 bases and J 5 bases, leaving 10 bases between the germline ends. Germline loops: CDR1 SGDLS, CDR2 YYNGEE. In nucleotides, the CDR3 is TGTGCCAGCAGCGTCTCGGGGGGAACTGAAGCTTTCTTT. It codes for CASSVSGGTEAFF.

The V call is TRBV5-4, the J call TRBJ2-3; D is perhaps TRBD2 (6 bases). Germline CDR1 is SGHNT and CDR2 is YYREEE (reference sequence). V was trimmed by 6 bases and J by 4 bases, leaving 15 bases between them. This CDR3 is 14 amino acids long. The CDR3 sequence is CASKDYRESDTQYF. The CDR3 region has the DNA TGTGCCAGCAAGGACTACCGAGAGTCAGATACGCAGTATTTT.

The rearrangement uses TRBV7-2 and TRBJ2-1; the D is unclear. This CDR3 has 14 residues. Germline lookup yields CDR1 SGHTA and CDR2 FQGNSA. Trimming took 3 bases from V and 10 from J, leaving 16 bases between them. The CDR3 coding sequence is TGTGCCAGCAGCTTCCGAGGTCCAGCCAGCGAGCAGTTCTTC. It is translated as CASSFRGPASEQFF.

The chain employs TRBV4-3 and TRBJ2-1; tentative D call: TRBD1 (5 bases). Germline loops: CDR1 LGHNA, CDR2 YSLEER. The CDR3 extends over 19 amino acids. V was cut by 5 bases and J by 0 bases, with 23 bases left in between. The chain's CDR3 is CASSEIGIGEMSSYNEQFF. CDR3 bases: TGCGCCAGCAGCGAAATAGGGATAGGGGAAATGAGCTCCTACAATGAGCAGTTCTTC.